These T cell receptor beta chains were read from a single sample in a study of T cell repertoires in cytomegalovirus infection. TCRdb ran MiXCR on the reads and lists one entry per CDR3 protein. The sample has around 450,000 distinct CDR3 sequences, about 10% seen once. Sequencing was carried out using PBMCs. These receptors were collected from a human donor in good health (CMV status not recorded). Some clones in this sample may be carry-over from other donors' samples. The CDR3 runs from the conserved cysteine through the conserved F or W. A D gene is named only where the DNA matches it firmly. Not every row has a clone size; where given, it reads once, few, many or a size class.

>-|15|TRBV20-1|TRBJ2-3|TRBD2
CCASQTSGRFDTQYF
TGCTGTGCTAGTCAGACTAGCGGGAGATTCGATACGCAGTATTTT
>few|15|TRBV9|TRBJ2-7|-
CASSLGRPDSAEQYF
TGTGCCAGCAGTCTGGGACGTCCCGATTCCGCCGAGCAGTACTTC
>many|13|TRBV7-2|TRBJ2-1|-
CASRTQGDNEQFF
TGTGCCAGCAGGACTCAGGGAGACAATGAGCAGTTCTTC
>many|15|TRBV27|TRBJ2-2|TRBD1
CASGPGTEITGELFF
TGTGCCAGCGGTCCGGGGACAGAGATTACCGGGGAGCTGTTTTTT
>-|15|TRBV12-3/TRBV12-4|TRBJ1-1|-
CASRRSRATNTEAFF
TGTGCCAGCAGAAGGAGCCGGGCTACGAACACTGAAGCTTTCTTT
>few|16|TRBV2|TRBJ1-1|TRBD1
CASSPISTGGYTEAFF
TGTGCCAGCAGTCCGATATCGACAGGGGGATACACTGAAGCTTTCTTT
>many|19|TRBV18|TRBJ1-1|-
CASSPPWDDGNRLNTEAFF
TGTGCCAGCTCACCACCGTGGGATGATGGGAACAGACTGAACACTGAAGCTTTCTTT
>-|11|TRBV24-1|TRBJ2-1|-
CATRVGTEQFF
TGTGCCACCCGTGTGGGGACTGAGCAGTTCTTC
>many|16|TRBV19|TRBJ1-5|-
CASSIRRANSNQPQHF
TGTGCCAGTAGTATCCGACGAGCAAATAGCAATCAGCCCCAGCATTTT
>many|17|TRBV24-1|TRBJ2-3|TRBD2
CATGGRRTSGSTDTQYF
TGTGCCACCGGAGGACGGAGGACTAGCGGAAGCACAGATACGCAGTATTTT
>many|13|TRBV25-1|TRBJ2-1|-
CASASRASNEQFF
TGTGCCAGCGCCTCCCGGGCAAGCAATGAGCAGTTCTTC
>many|12|TRBV12-3/TRBV12-4|TRBJ1-4|-
CASSLDTQKLFF
TGTGCCAGCAGTCTGGACACCCAAAAACTGTTTTTT
>many|16|TRBV10-3|TRBJ2-6|-
CAISETRVSGANVLTF
TGTGCCATCAGTGAGACCAGGGTGTCTGGGGCCAACGTCCTGACTTTC
>many|15|TRBV19|TRBJ2-2|TRBD2
CASSILAGDTGELFF
TGTGCCAGTAGTATACTAGCGGGCGACACCGGGGAGCTGTTTTTT
>-|15|TRBV7-9|TRBJ1-6|TRBD1
CASSRTGAGLSPLHF
TGTGCCAGCAGCCGGACAGGGGCGGGCCTTTCACCCCTCCACTTT
>many|16|TRBV6-2/TRBV6-3|TRBJ2-1|TRBD2
CASSLLSGGLGNEQFF
TGTGCCAGCAGCTTATTAAGCGGGGGGTTAGGCAATGAGCAGTTCTTC
>many|18|TRBV10-3|TRBJ2-2|TRBD1
CAIKWGSGFTGDTGELFF
TGTGCCATCAAGTGGGGAAGTGGCTTTACAGGGGACACCGGGGAGCTGTTTTTT
>few|13|TRBV25-1|TRBJ1-1|-
CASSASMNTEAFF
TGTGCCAGCAGTGCGTCCATGAACACTGAAGCTTTCTTT
>many|19|TRBV27|TRBJ2-3|TRBD2
CASRATSGIGDHATDTQYF
TGTGCCAGCAGAGCGACTAGCGGGATTGGGGACCACGCCACAGATACGCAGTATTTT
>once|17|TRBV20-1|TRBJ2-1|TRBD2
CSARGSPSGSSYNEQFF
TGCAGTGCTAGAGGGTCGCCTAGCGGGAGCTCCTACAATGAGCAGTTCTTC
>few|14|TRBV18|TRBJ2-7|-
CASSPDSGTYEQYF
TGTGCCAGCTCACCAGATTCAGGGACCTACGAGCAGTACTTC
>many|15|TRBV5-5|TRBJ2-3|-
CASASQGGGTDTQYF
TGTGCCAGCGCCTCACAGGGTGGCGGCACAGATACGCAGTATTTT
>-|14|TRBV24-1|TRBJ2-2|TRBD2
CATSDLAATGELFF
TGTGCCACCAGCGATCTAGCGGCCACCGGGGAGCTGTTTTTT
>few|17|TRBV27|TRBJ1-1|TRBD1
CASSLSRDRGVGTEAFF
TGTGCCAGCAGTTTATCGAGGGACAGGGGGGTTGGCACTGAAGCTTTCTTT
>many|17|TRBV28|TRBJ2-7|TRBD1
CASSLTPGTGNPYEQYF
TGTGCCAGCAGTTTAACCCCCGGGACAGGGAACCCCTACGAGCAGTACTTC
>few|16|TRBV5-1|TRBJ2-1|TRBD2
CASSPFGAGGYNEQFF
TGCGCCAGCAGCCCCTTTGGAGCGGGGGGGTACAATGAGCAGTTCTTC
>-|14|TRBV5-6|TRBJ2-7|-
CASSLEGVAYEQYF
TGTGCCAGCAGCTTGGAGGGGGTAGCCTACGAGCAGTACTTC
>few|15|TRBV3-1|TRBJ1-1|TRBD1
CASSPYGQGNTEAFF
TGTGCCAGCAGCCCGTACGGACAGGGGAACACTGAAGCTTTCTTT
>-|14|TRBV6-6|TRBJ2-1|-
CASRDVSSYNEQFF
TGTGCCAGCCGGGATGTGAGCTCCTACAATGAGCAGTTCTTC